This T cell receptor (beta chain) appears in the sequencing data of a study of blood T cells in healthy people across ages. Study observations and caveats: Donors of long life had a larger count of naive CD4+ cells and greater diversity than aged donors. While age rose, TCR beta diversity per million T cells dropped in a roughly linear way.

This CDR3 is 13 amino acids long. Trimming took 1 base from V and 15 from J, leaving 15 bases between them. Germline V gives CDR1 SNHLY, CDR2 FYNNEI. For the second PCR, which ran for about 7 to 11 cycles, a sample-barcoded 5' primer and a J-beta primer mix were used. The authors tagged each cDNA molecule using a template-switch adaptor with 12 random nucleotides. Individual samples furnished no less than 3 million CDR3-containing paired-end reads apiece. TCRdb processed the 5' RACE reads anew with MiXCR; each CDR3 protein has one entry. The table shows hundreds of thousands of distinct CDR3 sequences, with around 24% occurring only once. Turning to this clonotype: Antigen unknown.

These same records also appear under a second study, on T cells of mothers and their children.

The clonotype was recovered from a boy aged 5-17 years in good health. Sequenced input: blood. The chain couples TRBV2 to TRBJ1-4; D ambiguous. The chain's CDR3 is CASSEDNNERMFF. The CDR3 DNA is TGTGCCAGCAGTGAAGATAATAATGAAAGAATGTTTTTT. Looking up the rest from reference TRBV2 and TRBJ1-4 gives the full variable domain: EPEVTQTPSHQVTQMGQEVILRCVPISNHLYFYWYRQILGQKVEFLVSFYNNEISEKSEIFDDQFSVERPDGSNFTLKIRSTKLEDSAMYFCASSEDNNERMFFGSGTQLSVL.